Described below is a single TCR beta chain sequence and its context. The CDR3 loop spans 15 amino acids. The germline V gene encodes CDR1 SEHNR and CDR2 FQNEAQ (reference sequence). Between the trimmed V and J ends, which lost 1 base and 1 base, there was a span of 10 bases. Method: immunoSEQ multiplex PCR; TCRdb's copy keeps in-frame clones and lacks some. The data show around 58,000 clones, about 90% seen once. The entry originates in a study of blood T cell repertoires in COVID-19. V is TRBV7-9 and J is TRBJ1-2, with D perhaps TRBD1 (5 bases). The origin of this receptor is a man in his 60s with active COVID-19. What was sequenced was peripheral blood. DNA for the CDR3: TGTGCCAGCAGCTTAGATCGACAGATTAACTATGGCTACACCTTC. It codes for CASSLDRQINYGYTF.